This is a list of T cell receptor beta chains from one sample in a study of T cell responses to AZD1222 COVID-19 vaccine. This table comes from immunoSEQ multiplex PCR, and its TCRdb copy is limited to in-frame clones, with some not included. The profile shows 90,000 to 110,000 clones, roughly nine tenths of them singletons. Sequenced material: peripheral blood, taken on day 0 of AZD1222 vaccination. Receptors were obtained from an adult in good health. The CDR3 runs from the conserved cysteine through the conserved F or W. A D gene is named only where the DNA matches it firmly. For some rows the clone size is stated as once, few or many, or as a class when expanded; others skip it.

TGTGCCAGCATCTCGGGGAGACTAGGGGGACGCGGGGAGCTGTTTTTT	CASISGRLGGRGELFF	TRBV28	TRBJ2-2	once	.
TGCGCCAGCAGCCAAGTTGTCGGGCTAGCGGGGGGGAGTGAGCAGTTCTTC	CASSQVVGLAGGSEQFF	TRBV4-3	TRBJ2-1	.	TRBD2
TGTGCCAGCAGTCCGGCACAGGCCTCAGGAAACACCATATATTTT	CASSPAQASGNTIYF	TRBV28	TRBJ1-3	.	.
TGTGCCAGCAGTTTAGCGGGTGAAGGACACGAGCAGTACTTC	CASSLAGEGHEQYF	TRBV6-5	TRBJ2-7	.	TRBD2
TGTGCCAGCAGCTTCGGGGGGCAGGGGAATCAGCCCCAGCATTTT	CASSFGGQGNQPQHF	TRBV28	TRBJ1-5	.	.
TGTGCCAGCAGCTTATCCGGGTTCAATGAGCAGTTCTTC	CASSLSGFNEQFF	TRBV7-3	TRBJ2-1	.	.
TGTGCCAGCAGCTTTGGGAAAACGATAACTAATGAAAAACTGTTTTTT	CASSFGKTITNEKLFF	TRBV5-4	TRBJ1-4	.	.
TGTGCCACCTCAGTAGCTAGCGGGAAGACAGATACGCAGTATTTT	CATSVASGKTDTQYF	TRBV2	TRBJ2-3	.	TRBD2
TGTGCCAGCAGGCAGACAGTCAATTCACCCCTCCACTTT	CASRQTVNSPLHF	TRBV6-4	TRBJ1-6	.	.
TGTGCCAGCAGCTTCTCAGCGGGAGGGGTGTACGAGCAGTACTTC	CASSFSAGGVYEQYF	TRBV7-2	TRBJ2-7	.	TRBD2
TGTGCCAGCAGGCCCGGGACCGGCGGCGGGGCTTTCTTT	CASRPGTGGGAFF	TRBV28	TRBJ1-1	.	.
TGTGCCAGCAGTTACTCTCAGGGATCGAACACCATATATTTT	CASSYSQGSNTIYF	TRBV6-5	TRBJ1-3	.	.
TGTGCCAGCAGTGAGCAGGCGGATACGCAGTATTTT	CASSEQADTQYF	TRBV2	TRBJ2-3	.	.
TGTGCCAGCAGCTTAGTCGGGGTACGGGAGACCCAGTACTTC	CASSLVGVRETQYF	TRBV7-9	TRBJ2-5	.	.
TGTGCCAGTAATACGGGACAGGACGCGGGTTTCGGCACCTTC	CASNTGQDAGFGTF	TRBV19	TRBJ1-2	.	TRBD1
TGTGCCAGTAGTACAGGGGCCTTCTCTGGAAACACCATATATTTT	CASSTGAFSGNTIYF	TRBV19	TRBJ1-3	.	.
TGTGCCAGCTCACCACCAGGACAGGAGTACCAAGAGACCCAGTACTTC	CASSPPGQEYQETQYF	TRBV18	TRBJ2-5	.	TRBD1
TGTGCCAGCAGTTTATCAAGACCGGATCTCTACGAGCAGTACTTC	CASSLSRPDLYEQYF	TRBV27	TRBJ2-7	.	.
TGTGCCTGGAGTGTACTCGGGTTAACAGATACGCAGTATTTT	CAWSVLGLTDTQYF	TRBV30	TRBJ2-3	once	.
TGTGCCAGCAGGGGTTTGGGGGGTGCTCAACTCTACACCTTC	CASRGLGGAQLYTF	TRBV27	TRBJ1-2	.	.
TGTGCCAGCAGCTCACCGGGACAGAGCACAGATACGCAGTATTTT	CASSSPGQSTDTQYF	TRBV7-8	TRBJ2-3	.	TRBD1
TGTGCCACCAGCAACCAAGGAGTTCTCGGTTTTGGTAGCGAGCAGTACTTC	CATSNQGVLGFGSEQYF	TRBV15	TRBJ2-7	.	.
TGTGCCAGCAGTTTCAGCCTGAACACTGAAGCTTTCTTT	CASSFSLNTEAFF	TRBV12-3/TRBV12-4	TRBJ1-1	.	.
TGTGCCTGGGGCGGACAGGGTTCCTACGAGCAGTACTTC	CAWGGQGSYEQYF	TRBV30	TRBJ2-7	few	TRBD1
TGTGCCAGCAGCCAAGATCCGGCGGGAGGCGCCTACGAGCAGTACTTC	CASSQDPAGGAYEQYF	TRBV4-2	TRBJ2-7	.	TRBD2
TGTGCCAGCAGCCCGATTAGTATTTCGGGGGCCCTGGATACGCAGTATTTT	CASSPISISGALDTQYF	TRBV7-2	TRBJ2-3	few	.
TGTGCCAGCAGTTACGGACAGGGCAACTATGGCTACACCTTC	CASSYGQGNYGYTF	TRBV6-5	TRBJ1-2	.	TRBD1
TGTGCCTGGAGTAGTCAGATGAACACTGAAGCTTTCTTT	CAWSSQMNTEAFF	TRBV30	TRBJ1-1	once	.
TGTGCCACCAGTGACACGGGGGGAGACCCCGGGGAGACCCAGTACTTC	CATSDTGGDPGETQYF	TRBV24-1	TRBJ2-5	once	TRBD2
TGTGCCACCAGTGATGGAGATCAGCCCCAGCATTTT	CATSDGDQPQHF	TRBV24-1	TRBJ1-5	.	.
TGCGCCAGCAGCTTGGAGGGACGTAACTACGAGCAGTACTTC	CASSLEGRNYEQYF	TRBV5-1	TRBJ2-7	few	.
TGTGCCACCAGGCGGAGCGGGGAGACCGGGGAGCTGTTTTTT	CATRRSGETGELFF	TRBV15	TRBJ2-2	.	TRBD2
TGCGCCAGCAGCCAAGTCCCGACTAGCGCCTACGAGCAGTACTTC	CASSQVPTSAYEQYF	TRBV4-1	TRBJ2-7	.	TRBD2
TGTGCCAGCAGTTTATCAAGGACTAATGAAAAACTGTTTTTT	CASSLSRTNEKLFF	TRBV27	TRBJ1-4	few	.
TGTGCCAGCACAACAGAGGAGAACACTGAAGCTTTCTTT	CASTTEENTEAFF	TRBV6-5	TRBJ1-1	.	.
TGTGCCAGCAGTCTACCCCTCCCCTCGAGTGGGGATTGCTCTGGAAACACCATATATTTT	CASSLPLPSSGDCSGNTIYF	TRBV27	TRBJ1-3	.	.
TGTGCCAGCAGTTACATCGGGACAGACCAAGAGACCCAGTACTTC	CASSYIGTDQETQYF	TRBV7-2	TRBJ2-5	.	TRBD1
TGCGCCAGCAGTGAGAGGGGACAGGGCCATGAGCAGTTCTTC	CASSERGQGHEQFF	TRBV10-1	TRBJ2-1	.	TRBD1
TGTGCCAGCAGCCAAGATCTAGGAGAAGCTTTCTTT	CASSQDLGEAFF	TRBV3-1/TRBV3-2	TRBJ1-1	.	.
TGTGCCAGCAGTCCGGAGTTTCAGAGCCGGAGGAACACCTTC	CASSPEFQSRRNTF	TRBV5-4	TRBJ1-2	.	.
TGTGCCAGCAGCTTCCCGGGGCAGAACTATGGCTACACCTTC	CASSFPGQNYGYTF	TRBV5-6	TRBJ1-2	.	.
TGTGCCAGCAGCCAAGACAGGGTTGGGCATTCACCCCTCCACTTT	CASSQDRVGHSPLHF	TRBV14	TRBJ1-6	.	.
TGTGCCAGCCAGGGGAGGACACCGGTACTTAGGCAGTACTTC	CASQGRTPVLRQYF	TRBV28	TRBJ2-7	.	.
TGTGCCACCAGCAGAAGACTAGCGGGAGACGAGCAGTACTTC	CATSRRLAGDEQYF	TRBV15	TRBJ2-7	.	TRBD2
TGTGCCAGCAGCTTCGGGACAGGGGGCAATGGGGCCAACGTCCTGACTTTC	CASSFGTGGNGANVLTF	TRBV13	TRBJ2-6	.	TRBD1